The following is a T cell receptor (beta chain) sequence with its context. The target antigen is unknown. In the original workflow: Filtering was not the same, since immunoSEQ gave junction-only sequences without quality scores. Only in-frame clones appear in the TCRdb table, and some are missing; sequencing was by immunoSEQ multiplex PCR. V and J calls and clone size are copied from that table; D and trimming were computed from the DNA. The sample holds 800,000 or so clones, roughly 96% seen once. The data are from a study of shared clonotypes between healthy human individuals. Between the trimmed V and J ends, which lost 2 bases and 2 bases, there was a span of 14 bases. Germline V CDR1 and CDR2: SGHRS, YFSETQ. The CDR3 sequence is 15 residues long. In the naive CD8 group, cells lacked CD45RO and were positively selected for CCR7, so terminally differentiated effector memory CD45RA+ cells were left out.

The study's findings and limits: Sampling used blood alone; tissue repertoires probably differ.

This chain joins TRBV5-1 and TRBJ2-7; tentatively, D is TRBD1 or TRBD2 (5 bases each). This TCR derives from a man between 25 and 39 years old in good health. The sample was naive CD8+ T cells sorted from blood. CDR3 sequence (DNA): TGCGCCAGCAGCTTTGACGGGACGGGTACCTACGAGCAGTACTTC. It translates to CASSFDGTGTYEQYF.